This TCR beta chain was profiled in a study of shared clonotypes between healthy human individuals. Recent acute infections and vaccinations were absent in the healthy HIV-negative adult donors. CDR1 is SSHAT and CDR2 is FNYEAQ in the germline V gene (reference sequence). The CDR3 runs 13 residues. Sequencing used immunoSEQ multiplex PCR; TCRdb keeps in-frame clones, though not all of them. In the table there are hundreds of thousands of clones, around 67% of which are singletons. The study, taken as a whole, reports: Sampling covered nothing but blood. Tissue TCR repertoires likely differ from those found in blood.

Comments on this clone: Its target is unknown. Relative to the germline gene, one junction end is altered; a read error may explain this.

The receptor's source is a woman between 25 and 40 years old in good health. The sequenced sample was memory CD4+ T cells sorted from blood. Subset: CD45RA-negative fraction. The chain is built from TRBV7-7 and TRBJ1-2; D unresolved. CDR3: CASSGMGSYGYTF. The DNA of the CDR3 is TGCGCCAGCAGCGGCATGGGTAGCTATGGCTACACCTTC.